This TCR beta chain was profiled in a study of low-dose radiotherapy and immunotherapy resistance in tumors. Study overall: At a dose of 200 mg/m2, intravenous cyclophosphamide was given every two weeks, one day before radiation and immunotherapy. Aspirin was taken orally by patients at 300 mg daily for four cycles from cycle 1 day 1.

Time point given: after trial treatment. Treatment meaning: LDRT plus nivolumab, ipilimumab, low-dose cyclophosphamide and aspirin (RACIN trial). The study gave donors nivolumab, ipilimumab, aspirin, low-dose cyclophosphamide and low-dose radiotherapy. There are many counts of this clonotype. Trimming stripped 0 bases from V and 1 base from J, with 10 bases between. Looked up from germline, CDR1 is LGHNA and CDR2 is YNFKEQ. CDR3 size: 16 residues. TRAV and TRBV primers primed cDNA for both TCRalpha and TCRbeta. TCRs underwent 20 PCR cycles of amplification with a constant-region primer and V-primer adapter. By in vitro transcription, the isolated mRNA was amplified. One entry per CDR3 protein, called by TCRdb with MiXCR from the reads. The sample lists around 60,000 distinct CDR3 sequences; about a quarter were seen once.

The V gene is TRBV4-2, the J gene TRBJ1-3; D is perhaps TRBD1 (6 bases). Here the sequenced sample was PBMCs, taken after low-dose radiotherapy plus immunotherapy. This TCR derives from a male donor with prostate cancer. The CDR3 reads CASSQEGGPSGNTIYF. The CDR3 DNA reads as TGTGCCAGCAGCCAAGAGGGGGGGCCTTCTGGAAACACCATATATTTT.